These T cell receptor beta chains were read from a single sample in a study of blood T cell repertoires in COVID-19. TCRdb's copy holds only in-frame clones and misses some; the assay was immunoSEQ multiplex PCR. The sample records almost 250,000 clones, roughly 82% being singletons. Sequencing was performed on peripheral blood. The receptors here all came from a woman over 75 with COVID-19, enrolled during active disease. The CDR3 runs from the conserved cysteine through the conserved F or W. The D gene is left open where the match is weak. Clone size is stated in some rows and not others, as once, few, many or a class when expanded.

TRBJ1-1 TRBV12-3/TRBV12-4 NA NA CASSPGNTEAFF TGTGCCAGCAGTCCGGGTAACACTGAAGCTTTCTTT
TRBJ2-3 TRBV7-2 NA NA CASSPLGGTRADTQYF TGTGCCAGCAGCCCCCTCGGGGGTACCCGCGCAGATACGCAGTATTTT
TRBJ2-7 TRBV7-2 NA TRBD1 CASSLGQGGVYEQYF TGTGCCAGCAGCTTAGGTCAAGGGGGCGTTTACGAGCAGTACTTC
TRBJ2-5 TRBV5-1 NA TRBD1 CASTSTGVNQETQYF TGCGCCAGCACCAGCACAGGGGTCAACCAAGAGACCCAGTACTTC
TRBJ1-2 TRBV20-1 NA TRBD1 CSALDRVGTF TGCAGTGCCTTAGACAGGGTGGGGACCTTC
TRBJ1-2 TRBV5-4 NA NA CASSRGQINYGYTF TGTGCCAGCAGCCGCGGACAGATAAACTATGGCTACACCTTC
TRBJ2-2 TRBV3-1/TRBV3-2 NA TRBD2 CASSQEGLAGAGELFF TGTGCCAGCAGCCAAGAGGGACTAGCGGGTGCCGGGGAGCTGTTTTTT
TRBJ1-4 TRBV5-4 NA TRBD1 CASSSTGDEKLFF TGTGCCAGCAGCTCAACAGGGGATGAAAAACTGTTTTTT
TRBJ1-5 TRBV10-3 few NA CAISESSISRQPQHF TGTGCCATCAGTGAGTCGAGTATTTCTCGACAGCCCCAGCATTTT
TRBJ1-6 TRBV6-2/TRBV6-3 NA TRBD1 CASSFYRDRVGSPLHF TGTGCCAGCAGTTTTTACCGGGACAGGGTTGGTTCACCCCTCCACTTT
TRBJ2-1 TRBV5-1 few NA CASRSETVYNEQFF TGCGCCAGCAGGTCGGAGACAGTATACAATGAGCAGTTCTTC
TRBJ2-5 TRBV6-5 NA NA CASSLGGALETQYF TGTGCCAGCAGCCTGGGGGGAGCCTTAGAGACCCAGTACTTC
TRBJ2-7 TRBV18 NA NA CASSPYLDTAGQYF TGTGCCAGCTCACCATATTTGGACACGGCAGGGCAGTACTTC
TRBJ2-3 TRBV11-2 NA TRBD2 CASRPGLAGASYTDTQYF TGTGCCAGCAGACCGGGACTAGCGGGGGCCTCTTACACAGATACGCAGTATTTT
TRBJ2-5 TRBV7-3 NA TRBD2 CASSLSPSGETQYF TGTGCCAGCAGCTTAAGCCCTAGCGGGGAGACCCAGTACTTC
TRBJ1-5 TRBV9 NA NA CASSASTGPNQPQHF TGTGCCAGCAGCGCCTCTACTGGGCCCAATCAGCCCCAGCATTTT
TRBJ1-4 TRBV20-1 NA TRBD1 CSVIQGGELFF TGCAGTGTTATACAGGGGGGGGAACTGTTTTTT
TRBJ2-2 TRBV9 NA NA CASSPHPGGGELFF TGTGCCAGCAGCCCCCATCCGGGTGGCGGGGAGCTGTTTTTT
TRBJ1-3 TRBV7-8 NA TRBD1 CASSFYRGSNTIYF TGTGCCAGCAGCTTTTACAGGGGGTCTAACACCATATATTTT
TRBJ2-5 TRBV12-3/TRBV12-4 NA NA CASSWYQQETQYF TGTGCCAGCAGCTGGTACCAGCAAGAGACCCAGTACTTC
TRBJ1-6 TRBV2 once NA CARRGGGGLANSPLHF TGTGCCCGCCGGGGTGGGGGAGGGTTGGCAAATTCACCCCTCCACTTT
TRBJ2-1 TRBV11-2 NA TRBD1 CASSLAGQVTNEQFF TGTGCCAGCAGCTTAGCTGGACAGGTGACCAATGAGCAGTTCTTC
TRBJ2-1 TRBV7-8 NA NA CASSWTRGGPSYNEQFF TGTGCCAGCAGCTGGACTAGGGGGGGCCCCTCCTACAATGAGCAGTTCTTC
TRBJ1-2 TRBV18 NA TRBD1 CASSPPTGALYGYTF TGTGCCAGCTCACCACCCACAGGGGCCCTCTATGGCTACACCTTC
TRBJ2-7 TRBV4-3 NA NA CASSQGVGSYEQYF TGCGCCAGCAGCCAAGGTGTAGGGAGCTACGAGCAGTACTTC
TRBJ1-1 TRBV18 NA NA CASSPRQKEAFF TGTGCCAGCTCACCAAGACAGAAGGAAGCTTTCTTT
TRBJ1-5 TRBV5-1 NA NA CASSLGQSNQPQHF TGCGCCAGCAGCTTGGGACAGAGCAATCAGCCCCAGCATTTT
TRBJ1-5 TRBV7-9 NA NA CASSAGGGADQPQHF TGTGCCAGCAGTGCAGGCGGGGGCGCGGATCAGCCCCAGCATTTT
TRBJ1-6 TRBV2 NA NA CASSLRVAKDSPLHF TGTGCCAGCAGTCTTCGCGTTGCCAAAGATTCACCCCTCCACTTT
TRBJ1-6 TRBV6-5 NA TRBD1 CASKRQGRDNSPLHF TGTGCCAGCAAGAGACAGGGAAGAGATAATTCACCCCTCCACTTT
TRBJ2-2 TRBV5-1 NA TRBD2 CASSLGGGDTGELFF TGCGCCAGCAGCTTAGGCGGGGGGGACACCGGGGAGCTGTTTTTT
TRBJ1-1 TRBV6-6 NA NA CASSPTGRTEAFF TGTGCCAGCAGTCCCACAGGGAGAACTGAAGCTTTCTTT
TRBJ2-1 TRBV6-2/TRBV6-3 NA NA CASSYSTYRNEQFF TGTGCCAGCAGTTACTCGACTTATCGCAATGAGCAGTTCTTC
TRBJ2-5 TRBV10-3 NA TRBD2 CAISESGSGETQYF TGTGCCATCAGTGAGTCGGGTAGCGGGGAGACCCAGTACTTC
TRBJ2-5 TRBV4-1 NA TRBD1 CASSRGTGPQETQYF TGCGCCAGCAGCCGAGGGACAGGCCCCCAAGAGACCCAGTACTTC
TRBJ1-1 TRBV11-2 NA TRBD1 CASSLTTGATEAFF TGTGCCAGCAGCTTAACCACAGGGGCCACTGAAGCTTTCTTT
TRBJ1-2 TRBV19 NA NA CASKQGTGPYGYTF TGTGCCAGTAAGCAAGGGACTGGCCCCTATGGCTACACCTTC
TRBJ2-5 TRBV19 NA TRBD1 CASSIGVDRVETQYF TGTGCCAGTAGTATAGGTGTTGACAGGGTGGAGACCCAGTACTTC
TRBJ1-3 TRBV7-6 NA TRBD1 CASSSGTGAGNTIYF TGTGCCAGCAGCTCGGGGACAGGGGCAGGAAACACCATATATTTT
TRBJ1-1 TRBV7-2 NA NA CASSLNLLRGTNTEAFF TGTGCCAGCAGCTTAAATTTACTCAGAGGTACGAACACTGAAGCTTTCTTT
TRBJ1-6 TRBV5-1 NA NA CASSLVQLGTNSPLHF TGCGCCAGCAGCTTGGTACAGCTCGGAACAAATTCACCCCTCCACTTT
TRBJ2-7 TRBV7-2 many NA CASSLARFYEQYF TGTGCCAGCAGCTTAGCGCGTTTCTACGAGCAGTACTTC
TRBJ2-3 TRBV5-4 NA TRBD2 CASSLAGVAGGDTQYF TGTGCCAGCAGCTTGGCCGGGGTAGCGGGGGGGGATACGCAGTATTTT
TRBJ1-1 TRBV7-2 NA TRBD1 CASSLRPGGLDTEAFF TGTGCCAGCAGCTTAAGACCAGGGGGACTGGACACTGAAGCTTTCTTT
TRBJ1-5 TRBV27 NA TRBD1 CASSLTGSGQPQHF TGTGCCAGCAGTCTGACAGGGAGCGGTCAGCCCCAGCATTTT
TRBJ2-6 TRBV7-9 few NA CASSPLLALGANVLTF TGTGCCAGCAGCCCTTTGTTAGCGTTAGGGGCCAACGTCCTGACTTTC